The rows below give T cell receptor beta chains drawn from one sample of a study of cytomegalovirus exposure and HLA in healthy donors. Libraries were prepared by immunoSEQ multiplex PCR; TCRdb keeps only in-frame clonotypes and omits some of them. The profile shows roughly 160,000 clones, approximately 78% of them singletons. Sequenced sample: PBMCs. The origin of the receptors is a male donor in good health and CMV-seropositive. The CDR3 runs from the conserved cysteine through the conserved F or W. The order of the fields is D gene, J gene, V gene, clone size, CDR3 protein, CDR3 DNA. D genes are given only for firm matches. Clone size is shown for a subset of rows, as once, few, many or a class of expanded clone.

NA | TRBJ1-4 | TRBV5-5 | few | CASSLQGSRANEKLFF | TGTGCCAGCAGCTTGCAGGGGTCGAGGGCTAATGAAAAACTGTTTTTT
TRBD1 | TRBJ1-2 | TRBV9 | once | CASSVGGTGGKYGYTF | TGTGCCAGCAGCGTAGGGGGGACAGGGGGGAAGTACGGCTACACCTTC
TRBD2 | TRBJ2-7 | TRBV5-1 | NA | CASSLVSGGDEQYF | TGCGCCAGCAGCTTGGTATCGGGAGGAGACGAGCAGTACTTC
TRBD2 | TRBJ2-3 | TRBV27 | NA | CASSLWPSGRDTDTQYF | TGTGCCAGCAGTTTATGGCCTAGCGGGAGGGACACAGATACGCAGTATTTT
NA | TRBJ1-3 | TRBV5-1 | few | CASSLRDMSSGNTIYF | TGCGCCAGCAGCTTGCGGGACATGAGCTCTGGAAACACCATATATTTT
TRBD2 | TRBJ2-7 | TRBV6-5 | NA | CASSAGGLPLEQYF | TGTGCCAGCAGTGCGGGGGGACTACCACTCGAGCAGTACTTC
TRBD1 | TRBJ1-6 | TRBV6-6 | NA | CASSSGTGNSPLHF | TGTGCCAGCAGTTCTGGGACAGGCAATTCACCCCTCCACTTT
NA | TRBJ1-2 | TRBV6-1 | NA | CALQRKPNYGYTF | TGTGCCTTACAGCGGAAGCCTAACTATGGCTACACCTTC
NA | TRBJ2-1 | TRBV11-3 | NA | CASSPEAGEQFF | TGTGCCAGCAGCCCGGAGGCCGGGGAGCAGTTCTTC
NA | TRBJ2-2 | TRBV7-2 | few | CASSLAYGAVGELFF | TGTGCCAGCAGCTTAGCGTATGGGGCGGTCGGGGAGCTGTTTTTT
TRBD1 | TRBJ1-2 | TRBV9 | NA | CASSVTGANYGYTF | TGTGCCAGCAGCGTGACAGGGGCTAACTATGGCTACACCTTC
NA | TRBJ2-1 | TRBV7-9 | NA | CASSLGRASYNEQFF | TGTGCCAGCAGCTTAGGCAGGGCATCCTACAATGAGCAGTTCTTC
TRBD2 | TRBJ2-5 | TRBV9 | NA | CASSVGSGGVYQETQYF | TGTGCCAGCAGCGTAGGGTCGGGGGGTGTCTACCAAGAGACCCAGTACTTC
TRBD1 | TRBJ1-6 | TRBV7-2 | NA | CASSRRDRDNSPLHF | TGTGCCAGCAGCCGTAGGGACAGAGATAATTCACCCCTCCACTTT
TRBD1 | TRBJ1-1 | TRBV6-5 | NA | CASRKRRGQGEAFF | TGTGCCAGCAGAAAGCGCCGAGGACAGGGCGAAGCTTTCTTT
NA | TRBJ2-7 | TRBV27 | NA | CASSWTGSAEQYF | TGTGCCAGCAGTTGGACGGGGAGTGCCGAGCAGTACTTC
NA | TRBJ1-2 | TRBV28 | NA | CATHRAADSWAYGYTF | TGTGCCACCCACAGGGCCGCGGATTCGTGGGCCTATGGCTACACCTTC
NA | TRBJ1-2 | TRBV19 | NA | CASTEGPQANYGYTF | TGTGCCAGTACGGAGGGCCCTCAAGCTAACTATGGCTACACCTTC
NA | TRBJ1-5 | TRBV11-2 | NA | CASSQTVWFSNQPQHF | TGTGCCAGCAGTCAAACAGTCTGGTTTAGCAATCAGCCCCAGCATTTT
TRBD2 | TRBJ2-1 | TRBV30 | NA | CAWSVRRLAGGPEQFF | TGTGCCTGGAGTGTACGTCGACTAGCGGGGGGGCCCGAGCAGTTCTTC
TRBD2 | TRBJ2-2 | TRBV7-9 | NA | CASRREGQGHGELFF | TGTGCCAGCAGGCGGGAGGGCCAAGGTCACGGGGAGCTGTTTTTT
NA | TRBJ1-2 | TRBV25-1 | NA | CASSEYLGGDYGYTF | TGTGCCAGCAGTGAATATCTGGGCGGGGACTATGGCTACACCTTC
NA | TRBJ1-4 | TRBV19 | NA | CASSTSRDSNEKLFF | TGTGCCAGTAGTACCTCGCGGGACTCTAATGAAAAACTGTTTTTT
TRBD2 | TRBJ2-3 | TRBV5-4 | once | CASSLGLAGSTDTQYF | TGTGCCAGCAGCCTAGGACTAGCGGGAAGCACAGATACGCAGTATTTT
TRBD2 | TRBJ2-7 | TRBV10-2 | NA | CASSDSGTSGRYEQYF | TGCGCCAGCAGTGACTCCGGGACTAGCGGGAGATACGAGCAGTACTTC
TRBD1 | TRBJ1-5 | TRBV7-2 | NA | CASSLQGSNQPQHF | TGTGCCAGCAGCCTACAGGGGAGCAATCAGCCCCAGCATTTT
NA | TRBJ2-7 | TRBV27 | NA | CASCGVTYEQYF | TGTGCCAGCTGCGGCGTCACCTACGAGCAGTACTTC
NA | TRBJ1-5 | TRBV7-9 | NA | CASSLSGDSNQPQHF | TGTGCCAGCAGCTTATCGGGGGATAGCAATCAGCCCCAGCATTTT
NA | TRBJ1-2 | TRBV21-1 | NA | CARPQSGGAKNYGYTF | TGTGCCAGACCTCAAAGCGGGGGGGCAAAGAATTATGGCTACACCTTC
TRBD1 | TRBJ1-4 | TRBV7-9 | few | CASSPGTGVEKLFF | TGTGCCAGCAGCCCCGGGACAGGGGTGGAAAAACTGTTTTTT
TRBD2 | TRBJ2-5 | TRBV5-1 | NA | CASSFEGTSGQETQYF | TGCGCCAGCAGCTTCGAAGGGACTAGCGGGCAAGAGACCCAGTACTTC
NA | TRBJ2-3 | TRBV27 | NA | CASSLYRSPAPTDTQYF | TGTGCCAGCAGTTTATACAGAAGTCCAGCCCCCACAGATACGCAGTATTTT
TRBD2 | TRBJ2-5 | TRBV19 | NA | CASASGGRETQYF | TGTGCCAGTGCTAGCGGGGGGAGGGAGACCCAGTACTTC
NA | TRBJ1-1 | TRBV6-1 | NA | CASTLGQNTEAFF | TGTGCCAGCACCTTGGGACAGAACACTGAAGCTTTCTTT
TRBD1 | TRBJ1-5 | TRBV2 | NA | CASSGQGVNQPQHF | TGTGCCAGCAGTGGGCAGGGGGTGAATCAGCCCCAGCATTTT
TRBD1 | TRBJ1-3 | TRBV19 | NA | CASRGQGREDGNTIYF | TGTGCCAGTAGAGGACAGGGCCGAGAGGACGGAAACACCATATATTTT
NA | TRBJ1-6 | TRBV30 | NA | CAWSVVGGRSPLHF | TGTGCCTGGAGTGTTGTGGGGGGTCGGTCACCCCTCCACTTT
TRBD1 | TRBJ2-2 | TRBV7-2 | NA | CASSVGQVATGELFF | TGTGCCAGCAGCGTCGGACAGGTGGCCACCGGGGAGCTGTTTTTT
NA | TRBJ1-2 | TRBV19 | NA | CASSIDLWTKNGYTF | TGTGCCAGTAGTATAGATCTCTGGACAAAGAATGGCTACACCTTC
NA | TRBJ1-5 | TRBV6-5 | NA | CASTDRWGVNQPQHF | TGTGCCAGCACCGACCGGTGGGGGGTCAACCAGCCCCAGCATTTT
TRBD2 | TRBJ2-1 | TRBV5-4 | NA | CASSFSSGVPYNEQFF | TGTGCCAGCAGCTTCTCGAGCGGGGTCCCCTACAATGAGCAGTTCTTC
TRBD1 | TRBJ2-3 | TRBV28 | NA | CASSLGTGTDTQYF | TGTGCCAGCAGTTTAGGGACAGGGACAGATACGCAGTATTTT
TRBD1 | TRBJ1-6 | TRBV19 | NA | CASSEDRGNSPLHF | TGTGCCAGTAGTGAGGACAGGGGGAATTCACCCCTCCACTTT
NA | TRBJ1-2 | TRBV4-3 | NA | CASSQARGYGYTF | TGCGCCAGCAGCCAAGCAAGGGGGTACGGCTACACCTTC
TRBD1 | TRBJ1-5 | TRBV2 | NA | CASSATGGLQPQHF | TGTGCCAGCAGTGCGACAGGGGGCCTTCAGCCCCAGCATTTT
NA | TRBJ1-6 | TRBV5-8 | NA | CASRSGGGVNNSPLHF | TGTGCCAGCAGGTCAGGAGGAGGAGTGAATAATTCACCCCTCCACTTT
NA | TRBJ2-5 | TRBV9 | NA | CASSVRGKETQYF | TGTGCCAGCAGCGTTAGGGGGAAAGAGACCCAGTACTTC
NA | TRBJ2-7 | TRBV28 | NA | CASSPSPGVDYEQYF | TGTGCCAGCAGTCCCTCGCCGGGGGTCGATTACGAGCAGTACTTC
TRBD1 | TRBJ1-1 | TRBV5-1 | NA | CASSLQGGGVNTEAFF | TGCGCCAGCAGCCTCCAAGGAGGGGGCGTGAACACTGAAGCTTTCTTT
NA | TRBJ2-3 | TRBV5-5 | NA | CASSFQGSDTQYF | TGTGCCAGCAGCTTTCAGGGGTCAGATACGCAGTATTTT
NA | TRBJ1-1 | TRBV7-8 | NA | CASSLRGEAFF | TGTGCCAGCAGCCTCAGGGGCGAAGCTTTCTTT
NA | TRBJ1-2 | TRBV5-4 | NA | CASSSQGPGEGGYTF | TGTGCCAGCAGCTCCCAGGGTCCTGGAGAAGGTGGCTACACCTTC
TRBD1 | TRBJ1-1 | TRBV5-1 | many | CASSLAGTVNTEAFF | TGCGCCAGCAGCCTGGCCGGGACAGTGAACACTGAAGCTTTCTTT
TRBD2 | TRBJ2-1 | TRBV7-2 | few | CASSFRTSGEGVSYNEQFF | TGTGCCAGCAGCTTCAGGACTAGCGGGGAGGGTGTCTCCTACAATGAGCAGTTCTTC
NA | TRBJ1-1 | TRBV5-6 | once | CASSSQGIGLNTEAFF | TGTGCCAGCAGCTCACAGGGCATCGGCTTGAACACTGAAGCTTTCTTT
NA | TRBJ1-2 | TRBV6-5 | NA | CASSYSTQGGYGYTF | TGTGCCAGCAGTTACTCGACGCAGGGAGGCTATGGCTACACCTTC
NA | TRBJ1-1 | TRBV9 | NA | CASSAGGRERPEAFF | TGTGCCAGCAGCGCGGGGGGCAGGGAACGGCCTGAAGCTTTCTTT
TRBD1 | TRBJ1-1 | TRBV30 | NA | CAGDRGRNTEAFF | TGTGCCGGAGACAGGGGGCGGAACACTGAAGCTTTCTTT
TRBD2 | TRBJ2-1 | TRBV5-6 | NA | CASSLGRSTEQFF | TGTGCCAGCAGTCTCGGGAGGTCTACTGAGCAGTTCTTC
NA | TRBJ2-6 | TRBV10-3 | NA | CAIGTAGANGLTF | TGTGCCATCGGAACAGCTGGGGCCAACGGCCTGACTTTC